This is a list of T cell receptor beta chains from one sample in a study of molecular identifiers for immune sequencing clone quantification. Using its own MiXCR run on the PCR reads, TCRdb lists one record per CDR3 protein. The sample carries 460,000 or so distinct CDR3 sequences, 25% recorded once. The sample consisted of naive CD8+ T cells from blood, with Jurkat cell RNA spiked in. The receptors were sampled from a human donor in good health. Some libraries in this study had Jurkat cell RNA spiked in. The CDR3 runs from the conserved cysteine through the conserved F or W. A D gene is named only where the DNA matches it firmly. Size is stated for part of the rows, as once, few or many counts, or as a class when the clone is expanded.

>TRBJ2-5|NA|TRBV20-1|NA
CSARDLWEYQETQYF
TGCAGTGCTAGAGATCTCTGGGAGTACCAAGAGACCCAGTACTTC
>TRBJ1-1|many|TRBV28|NA
CASTEENTEAFF
TGTGCCAGCACTGAGGAGAACACTGAAGCTTTCTTT
>TRBJ2-3|few|TRBV6-2/TRBV6-3|NA
CASSLAWGTDTQYF
TGTGCCAGCAGTTTGGCCTGGGGCACAGATACGCAGTATTTT
>TRBJ1-1|few|TRBV7-6|NA
CASSLGTANMNTEAFF
TGTGCCAGCAGCTTAGGGACAGCGAATATGAACACTGAAGCTTTCTTT
>TRBJ2-7|NA|TRBV7-9|TRBD1
CASSLEPGGLEEQYF
TGTGCCAGCAGCTTAGAGCCAGGGGGCTTGGAGGAGCAGTACTTC
>TRBJ2-1|NA|TRBV6-2/TRBV6-3|TRBD1
CASSSIRTGMNEQFF
TGTGCCAGCAGCTCAATACGGACAGGGATGAATGAGCAGTTCTTC
>TRBJ2-3|NA|TRBV12-3/TRBV12-4|TRBD2
CASSLGRGSFTDTQYF
TGTGCCAGCAGTTTAGGGCGGGGGAGCTTCACAGATACGCAGTATTTT
>TRBJ2-5|NA|TRBV29-1|TRBD2
CSVEGWSGGEDGTQYF
TGCAGCGTTGAAGGGTGGAGCGGGGGGGAGGATGGGACCCAGTACTTC
>TRBJ1-5|few|TRBV24-1|NA
CATNVRTGRTLGNQPQHF
TGTGCCACCAACGTAAGAACGGGGCGAACCTTGGGGAATCAGCCCCAGCATTTT
>TRBJ1-1|few|TRBV28|NA
CASSFRGPGNTEAFF
TGTGCCAGCAGTTTTCGCGGGCCGGGAAACACTGAAGCTTTCTTT